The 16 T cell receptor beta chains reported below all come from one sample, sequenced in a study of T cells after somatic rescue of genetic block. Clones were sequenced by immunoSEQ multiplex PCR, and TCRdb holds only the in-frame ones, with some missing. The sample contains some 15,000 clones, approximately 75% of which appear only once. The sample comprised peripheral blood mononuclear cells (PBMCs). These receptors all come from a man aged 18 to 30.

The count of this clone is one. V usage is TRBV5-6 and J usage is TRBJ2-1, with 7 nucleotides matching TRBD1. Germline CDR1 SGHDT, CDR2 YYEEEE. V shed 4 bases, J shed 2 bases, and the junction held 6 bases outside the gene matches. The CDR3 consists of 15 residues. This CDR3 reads CASSVTGTAYNEQFF. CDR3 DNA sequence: TGTGCCAGCAGCGTTACCGGGACAGCCTACAATGAGCAGTTCTTC.

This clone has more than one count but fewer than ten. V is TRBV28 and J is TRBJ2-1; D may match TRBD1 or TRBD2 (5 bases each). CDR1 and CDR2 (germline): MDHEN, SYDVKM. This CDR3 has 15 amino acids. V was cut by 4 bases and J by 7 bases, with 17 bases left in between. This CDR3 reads CASSSRFRGANEQFF. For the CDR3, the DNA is TGTGCCAGCAGTTCGCGGTTTAGAGGGGCAAATGAGCAGTTCTTC.

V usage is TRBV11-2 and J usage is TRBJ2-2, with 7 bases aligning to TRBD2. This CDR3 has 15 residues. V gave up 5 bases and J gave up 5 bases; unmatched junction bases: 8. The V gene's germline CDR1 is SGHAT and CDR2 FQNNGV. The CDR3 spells CASSGSAGVTGELFF. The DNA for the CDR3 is TGTGCCAGCAGCGGTAGCGCGGGGGTAACCGGGGAGCTGTTTTTT.

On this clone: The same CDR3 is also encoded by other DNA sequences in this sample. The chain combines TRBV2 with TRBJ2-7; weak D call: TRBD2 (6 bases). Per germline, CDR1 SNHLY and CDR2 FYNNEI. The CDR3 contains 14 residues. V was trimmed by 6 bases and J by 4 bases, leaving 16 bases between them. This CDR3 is CASSKDYLLYEQYF. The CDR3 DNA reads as TGTGCCAGCAGCAAGGACTACCTGTTGTACGAGCAGTACTTC. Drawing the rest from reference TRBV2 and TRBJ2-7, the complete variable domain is EPEVTQTPSHQVTQMGQEVILRCVPISNHLYFYWYRQILGQKVEFLVSFYNNEISEKSEIFDDQFSVERPDGSNFTLKIRSTKLEDSAMYFCASSKDYLLYEQYFGPGTRLTVT.

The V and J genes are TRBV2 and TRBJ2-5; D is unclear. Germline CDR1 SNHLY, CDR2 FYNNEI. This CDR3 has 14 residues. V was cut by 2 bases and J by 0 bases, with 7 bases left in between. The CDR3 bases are TGTGCCAGCAGTGAATCCGGGTACCAAGAGACCCAGTACTTC. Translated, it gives CASSESGYQETQYF.

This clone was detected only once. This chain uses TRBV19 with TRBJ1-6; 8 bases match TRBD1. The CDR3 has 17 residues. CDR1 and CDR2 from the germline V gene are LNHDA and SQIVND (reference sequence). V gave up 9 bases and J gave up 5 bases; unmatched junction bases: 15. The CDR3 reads CARPPSTGVEHNSPLHF. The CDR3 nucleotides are TGTGCCAGGCCTCCCTCGACAGGGGTGGAACATAATTCACCCCTCCACTTT. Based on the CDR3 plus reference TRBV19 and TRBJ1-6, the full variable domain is DGGITQSPKYLFRKEGQNVTLSCEQNLNHDAMYWYRQDPGQGLRLIYYSQIVNDFQKGDIAEGYSVSREKKESFPLTVTSAQKNPTAFYLCARPPSTGVEHNSPLHFGNGTRLTVT.

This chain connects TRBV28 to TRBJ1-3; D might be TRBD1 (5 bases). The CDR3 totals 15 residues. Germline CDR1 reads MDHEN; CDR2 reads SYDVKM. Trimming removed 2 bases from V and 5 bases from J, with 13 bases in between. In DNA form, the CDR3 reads TGTGCCAGCAGTTTACCCCCGGACATTCGAAACACCATATATTTT. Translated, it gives CASSLPPDIRNTIYF. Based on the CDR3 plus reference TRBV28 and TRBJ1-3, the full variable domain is DVKVTQSSRYLVKRTGEKVFLECVQDMDHENMFWYRQDPGLGLRLIYFSYDVKMKEKGDIPEGYSVSREKKERFSLILESASTNQTSMYLCASSLPPDIRNTIYFGEGSWLTVV.

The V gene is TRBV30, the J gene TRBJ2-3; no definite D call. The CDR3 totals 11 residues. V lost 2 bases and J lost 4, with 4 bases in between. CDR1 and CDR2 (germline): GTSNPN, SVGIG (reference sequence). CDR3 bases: TGTGCCTGGAGTCTGTCAGATACGCAGTATTTT. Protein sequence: CAWSLSDTQYF.

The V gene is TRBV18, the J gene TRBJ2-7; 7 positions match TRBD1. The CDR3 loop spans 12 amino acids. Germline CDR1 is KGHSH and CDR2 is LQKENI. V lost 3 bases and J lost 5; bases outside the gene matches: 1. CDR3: CASSPGQDEQYF. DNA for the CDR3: TGTGCCAGCTCACCCGGACAGGACGAGCAGTACTTC. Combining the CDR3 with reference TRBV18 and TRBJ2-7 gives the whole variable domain NAGVMQNPRHLVRRRGQEARLRCSPMKGHSHVYWYRQLPEEGLKFMVYLQKENIIDESGMPKERFSAEFPKEGPSILRIQQVVRGDSAAYFCASSPGQDEQYFGPGTRLTVT.

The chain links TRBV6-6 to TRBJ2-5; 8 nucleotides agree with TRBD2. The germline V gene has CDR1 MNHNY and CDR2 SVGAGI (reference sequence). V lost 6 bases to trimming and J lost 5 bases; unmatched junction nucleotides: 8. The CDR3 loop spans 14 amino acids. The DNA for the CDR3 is TGTGCCAGCAGCCCGGGGCTAGCGGGTGAGACCCAGTACTTC. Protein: CASSPGLAGETQYF.

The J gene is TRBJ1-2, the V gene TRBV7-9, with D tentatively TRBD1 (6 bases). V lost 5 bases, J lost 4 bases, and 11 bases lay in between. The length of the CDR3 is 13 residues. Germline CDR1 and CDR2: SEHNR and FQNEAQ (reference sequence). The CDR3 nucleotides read TGTGCCAGCAGCCTCGACAGGAGCTATGGCTACACCTTC. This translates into CASSLDRSYGYTF.

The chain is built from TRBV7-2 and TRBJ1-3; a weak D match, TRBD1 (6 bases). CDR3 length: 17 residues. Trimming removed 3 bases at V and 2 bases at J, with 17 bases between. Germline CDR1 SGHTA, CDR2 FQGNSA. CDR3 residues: CASSFYGQPKAGNTIYF. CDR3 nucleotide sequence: TGTGCCAGCAGCTTCTACGGACAGCCAAAGGCTGGAAACACCATATATTTT.

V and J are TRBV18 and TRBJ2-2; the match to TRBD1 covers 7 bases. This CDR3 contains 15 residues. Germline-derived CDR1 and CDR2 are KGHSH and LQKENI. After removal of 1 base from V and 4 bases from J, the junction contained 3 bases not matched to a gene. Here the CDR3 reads CASSPLGQITGELFF. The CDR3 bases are TGTGCCAGCTCACCACTGGGACAGATCACCGGGGAGCTGTTTTTT.

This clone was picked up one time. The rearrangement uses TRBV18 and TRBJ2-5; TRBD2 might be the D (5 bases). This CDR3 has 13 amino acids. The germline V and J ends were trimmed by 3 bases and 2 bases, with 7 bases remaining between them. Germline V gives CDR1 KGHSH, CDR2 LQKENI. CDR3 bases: TGTGCCAGCTCACCCGGGATTCAAGAGACCCAGTACTTC. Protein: CASSPGIQETQYF.

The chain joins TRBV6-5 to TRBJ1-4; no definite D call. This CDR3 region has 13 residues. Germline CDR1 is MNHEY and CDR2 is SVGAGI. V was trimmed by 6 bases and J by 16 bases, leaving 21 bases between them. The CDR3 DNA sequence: TGTGCCAGCAGCCTCGGGGTCCGTGGAGCTAGGTTTTTT. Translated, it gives CASSLGVRGARFF.

In nucleotides, the CDR3 is TGTGCCAGCCCGGACAGGTTCAATCAGCCCCAGCATTTT. It translates to CASPDRFNQPQHF. The rearrangement links TRBV28 to TRBJ1-5, with 7 bases fitting TRBD1. Germline trimming cut 8 bases from V and 3 bases from J; bases unmatched to any gene: 4. This CDR3 has 13 amino acids. Germline V lookup: CDR1 MDHEN, CDR2 SYDVKM.